A single sample is the source of the 20 T cell receptor beta chains below, sequenced in a study of OX40 agonist ivuxolimab in advanced cancers. The data were produced by immunoSEQ multiplex PCR, yet TCRdb's version contains in-frame clones alone and is incomplete. Among tens of thousands of clones listed, around 92% were seen once. The sequences come from CD4+ or CD8+ T cells sorted from blood, collected in a trial of the OX40 agonist ivuxolimab. Source of these receptors: an adult with an advanced solid tumor such as melanoma, head and neck, liver or kidney cancer.

The table lists this clone with a count of one. V and J are TRBV14 and TRBJ2-3; D perhaps matches TRBD2 (5 bases). This CDR3 is 13 amino acids long. CDR1 is SGHDN, CDR2 FVKESK, per germline. Trimming stripped 6 bases from V and 4 bases from J, with 11 bases between. This CDR3 reads CASRSYGADTQYF. The CDR3 DNA reads TGTGCCAGCAGATCCTACGGGGCAGATACGCAGTATTTT. Full variable domain (missing parts from reference TRBV14 and TRBJ2-3): EAGVTQFPSHSVIEKGQTVTLRCDPISGHDNLYWYRRVMGKEIKFLLHFVKESKQDESGMPNNRFLAERTGGTYSTLKVQPAELEDSGVYFCASRSYGADTQYFGPGTRLTVL.

This clone showed up just once. The chain's CDR3 is CASSYSGLLNYEQYF. The CDR3 bases are TGTGCCAGCAGTTACTCGGGACTGTTAAACTACGAGCAGTACTTC. The chain has TRBV6-5 and TRBJ2-7; D may be TRBD2 (6 bases). Germline assignment: CDR1 MNHEY and CDR2 SVGAGI. Trimming cost V 0 bases and J 3 bases, with 12 bases left between them. This CDR3 has 15 residues.

This chain connects TRBV7-9 to TRBJ1-4; TRBD1 agrees at 7 bases. V lost 5 bases to trimming and J lost 6 bases; unmatched junction nucleotides: 3. CDR1 SEHNR and CDR2 FQNEAQ come from the germline V gene (reference sequence). The CDR3 loop spans 13 amino acids. The CDR3 here is CASSPGGDEKLFF. The CDR3 bases are TGTGCCAGCAGCCCAGGGGGGGATGAAAAACTGTTTTTT.

The gene calls are TRBV6-5 and TRBJ1-1; D ambiguous. The CDR3 is made up of 14 amino acids. The germline CDR1 and CDR2 sequences are MNHEY and SVGAGI. V was shortened by 5 bases and J by 8 bases, with 18 bases between the two germline ends. The CDR3 loop reads CASSPDVRAMEAFF. Here the CDR3 DNA reads TGTGCCAGCAGTCCCGACGTACGGGCCATGGAAGCTTTCTTT.

The chain combines TRBV11-3 with TRBJ2-5; 8 nucleotides align to TRBD2. The CDR3 is 18 amino acids. Germline assignment: CDR1 SGHNT and CDR2 YENEEA. V dropped 3 bases and J dropped 5; count of bases not matched to a gene: 17. CDR3 loop: CASSFFRGRKVTWETQYF. DNA of the CDR3: TGTGCCAGCAGCTTCTTCCGCGGGAGGAAGGTAACGTGGGAGACCCAGTACTTC.

The chain carries TRBV7-9 and TRBJ2-3; no firm D call. The germline V gene encodes CDR1 SEHNR and CDR2 FQNEAQ (reference sequence). Trimming removed 7 bases at V and 0 bases at J, with 26 bases between. The CDR3 covers 19 residues. Here the CDR3 DNA reads TGTGCCAGCATCCCTCCACGGGCGCTCGTCGCTTTCAGCACAGATACGCAGTATTTT. Translated: CASIPPRALVAFSTDTQYF.

The chain recombines TRBV5-4 with TRBJ2-3, with D perhaps matching TRBD1 (5 bases). Germline-derived CDR1 and CDR2 are SGHNT and YYREEE (reference sequence). V lost 1 base to trimming and J lost 0 bases, with 6 bases between them. The length of the CDR3 is 14 residues. The CDR3 DNA reads TGTGCCAGCAGCTTGCCAGGGAGCACAGATACGCAGTATTTT. It is translated as CASSLPGSTDTQYF.

The gene calls are TRBV28 and TRBJ2-5; 10 nucleotides match TRBD2. The J segment lost 3 bases and the V segment lost 3 bases, leaving 4 bases of the junction unmatched. The CDR3 length is 15 residues. Germline-derived CDR1 and CDR2 are MDHEN and SYDVKM. The CDR3 sequence is CASSFGTSGKETQYF. The DNA for the CDR3 is TGTGCCAGCAGTTTCGGTACTAGCGGGAAAGAGACCCAGTACTTC.

The J gene is TRBJ2-3, the V gene TRBV9; 10 nucleotides align to TRBD2. CDR3 size: 17 residues. CDR1 and CDR2 from the germline V gene are SGDLS and YYNGEE. The trim removed 2 bases at V and 4 bases at J, leaving 10 bases unmatched. This chain's CDR3 is CASSVPTSGVSPDTQYF. In DNA form, the CDR3 reads TGTGCCAGCAGCGTGCCTACTAGCGGGGTTAGTCCAGATACGCAGTATTTT.

The V and J genes are TRBV12-5 and TRBJ2-1; 7 positions agree with TRBD1. Trimming removed 6 bases from V and 0 bases from J; junction bases left unmatched: 8. CDR1 and CDR2 (germline): LGHNT, FRNRAP. The CDR3 runs to 16 residues. CDR3 DNA sequence: TGTGCTAGTGGAACCACAGGGGCTAGCTCCTACAATGAGCAGTTCTTC. Protein product: CASGTTGASSYNEQFF. Drawing the rest from reference TRBV12-5 and TRBJ2-1, the complete variable domain is DARVTQTPRHKVTEMGQEVTMRCQPILGHNTVFWYRQTMMQGLELLAYFRNRAPLDDSGMPKDRFSAEMPDATLATLKIQPSEPRDSAVYFCASGTTGASSYNEQFFGPGTRLTVL.

The rearrangement links TRBV7-6 to TRBJ2-7; D is unresolved. Germline V gene lookup returns CDR1 SGHVS and CDR2 FNYEAQ. V shed 4 bases and J shed 6 bases, with 7 bases lying between them. The CDR3 sequence is 11 residues long. The CDR3 DNA sequence: TGTGCCAGCAGCTCCTCCCTCGAGCAGTACTTC. It is translated as CASSSSLEQYF.

This chain connects TRBV11-3 to TRBJ2-7; 7 positions match TRBD1. The CDR3 consists of 12 residues. Germline V gene sequence: CDR1 SGHNT, CDR2 YENEEA. The V gene end was trimmed by 4 bases and the J gene end by 5 bases; junction bases not matched to a gene: 2. In DNA, the CDR3 is TGTGCCAGCAGCTACAGGGGCCACGAGCAGTACTTC. This translates into CASSYRGHEQYF.

The rearrangement uses TRBV5-4 and TRBJ1-4, with 10 bases lining up with TRBD1. Germline loops: CDR1 SGHNT, CDR2 YYREEE (reference sequence). V shed 0 bases, J shed 0 bases, and the junction held 5 bases outside the gene matches. The CDR3 loop spans 18 amino acids. CDR3 nucleotides: TGTGCCAGCAGCTTGGTAGGGACAGGGGATGCAACTAATGAAAAACTGTTTTTT. Residues: CASSLVGTGDATNEKLFF.

This sequence joins TRBV7-3 and TRBJ2-1; D unclear. The CDR3 spans 13 residues. Trimming cost V 7 bases and J 5 bases, with 12 bases left between them. In germline, CDR1 is SGHTA, CDR2 FQGTGA. CDR3 coding DNA: TGTGCCAGCAAAAAATTTGAGGACAATGAGCAGTTCTTC. Its translation: CASKKFEDNEQFF.

The chain uses TRBV28 and TRBJ1-2; D unclear. The length of the CDR3 is 16 residues. CDR1 MDHEN and CDR2 SYDVKM come from the germline V gene. V dropped 5 bases and J dropped 8 bases, with 24 bases sitting between them. The CDR3 loop reads CASSPTLEGRLEGYTF. Written as DNA, the CDR3 is TGTGCCAGCAGTCCGACCTTGGAGGGCCGCCTGGAGGGCTACACCTTC.

This chain joins TRBV7-2 and TRBJ2-7; 7 bases agree with TRBD1. V lost 5 bases and J lost 4; bases outside the gene matches: 14. Germline V CDR1 and CDR2: SGHTA, FQGNSA. This CDR3 comprises 16 residues. CDR3 sequence (DNA): TGTGCCAGCAGCACAAACAGGGGATGGGGTACATACGAGCAGTACTTC. This encodes CASSTNRGWGTYEQYF.

Turning to this clone: Germline is not matched at one junction end, which may reflect a read error. V usage is TRBV7-7 and J usage is TRBJ2-5; the match to TRBD1 covers 7 bases. The germline V gene has CDR1 SSHAT and CDR2 FNYEAQ (reference sequence). This CDR3 has 14 amino acids. CDR3 loop: CASSSDRAEETQYF. The CDR3 nucleotides read TGTGCTAGCAGCTCCGACAGGGCCGAGGAGACCCAGTACTTC.

The CDR3 loop reads CASSGRSGGIQETQYF. The CDR3 DNA reads as TGTGCCAGCAGCGGCCGGTCGGGTGGGATCCAAGAGACCCAGTACTTC. The genes are TRBV4-2 and TRBJ2-5; D is undetermined. Trimming stripped 5 bases from V and 1 base from J, with 17 bases between. This CDR3 is 16 amino acids long. CDR1 is LGHNA, CDR2 YNFKEQ, per germline.

This clone was picked up one time. The chain couples TRBV7-6 to TRBJ2-7, with D unresolved. The CDR3 runs to 16 residues. V was pared by 1 base and J by 0 bases, with 13 bases between. Germline V gene data show CDR1 as SGHVS and CDR2 as FNYEAQ. The CDR3 protein is CASSLDAGHSSYEQYF. The CDR3 bases are TGTGCCAGCAGCTTAGATGCCGGCCACTCCTCCTACGAGCAGTACTTC.

The chain links TRBV4-3 to TRBJ2-5, with a tentative D call TRBD1 (6 bases). Germline V gene data show CDR1 as LGHNA and CDR2 as YSLEER. V was pared by 0 bases and J by 7 bases, with 18 bases between. The CDR3 is 16 amino acids. The CDR3 reads CASSQDRQGLMGTQYF. CDR3 bases: TGCGCCAGCAGCCAAGATCGCCAGGGGCTTATGGGGACCCAGTACTTC.